Shown below are 4 T cell receptor beta chains from a single sample sequenced in a study of identical twins. TCRdb ran MiXCR on the 5' RACE reads and lists one entry per CDR3 protein. The sample has under 900,000 distinct CDR3 sequences; roughly 18% are singletons. These data also formed part of another study, on T cells expressing NK-cell markers.

Specimen: PBMCs. These TCRs come from a woman aged 18-29 years in good health.

This clonotype was found a few times. V is TRBV12-3 or TRBV12-4 and J is TRBJ2-1, with 11 bases fitting TRBD2. Trimming cost V 6 bases and J 6 bases; bases outside gene matches: 7. This CDR3 is built from 15 residues. CDR3 region: CASSKRLAGTNEQFF. In DNA form, the CDR3 reads TGTGCCAGCAGCAAGCGACTAGCGGGGACCAATGAGCAGTTCTTC.

The V call is TRBV3-1, the J call TRBJ1-1; D is undetermined. V dropped 7 bases and J dropped 5 bases, with 20 bases sitting between them. This CDR3 spans 15 amino acids. Germline V gives CDR1 LGHDT, CDR2 YNNKEL (reference sequence). CDR3 DNA sequence: TGTGCCAGCATTTCCGCGGGTAGCGGGAGAACTGAAGCTTTCTTT. Translated: CASISAGSGRTEAFF.

This clonotype came up a few times. The chain combines TRBV10-3 with TRBJ2-7; TRBD1 might be the D (6 bases). The CDR3 length is 14 residues. With 4 bases removed from V and 2 bases from J, the gap between germline ends came to 12 bases. Germline CDR1 reads ENHRY; CDR2 reads SYGVKD. The CDR3 spells CAISATGSPYEQYF. In nucleotides, the CDR3 is TGTGCCATCAGTGCTACAGGGTCCCCCTACGAGCAGTACTTC.

This clonotype was seen many times. The V call is TRBV29-1, the J call TRBJ1-4; maybe TRBD1 (5 bases). CDR3 length equals 13 residues. Germline V CDR1 and CDR2: SQVTM, ANQGSEA. Trimming left V 4 bases short and J 5 bases short, with 11 bases between. In DNA, the CDR3 is TGCAGCGTTGGATGGGGCAGAAATGAAAAACTGTTTTTT. It specifies CSVGWGRNEKLFF.